Listed here are 19 T cell receptor beta chains from one sample, sequenced in a study of blood T cell repertoires in COVID-19. The assay was immunoSEQ multiplex PCR, and TCRdb's table has in-frame clones only and misses some. The table records around 270,000 clones, 88% of them present only once. Input material: peripheral blood. Receptor source: a man aged 55 to 70 who had recovered from COVID-19.

The V gene is TRBV5-1, the J gene TRBJ2-4; D possibly corresponds to TRBD1 (6 bases). The CDR3 sequence is 15 residues long. Trimming shortened V by 5 bases and J by 6 bases, and 18 bases separated the two germline ends. Germline assignment: CDR1 SGHRS and CDR2 YFSETQ. This CDR3 is CASRARAGAGNIQYF. The CDR3 nucleotides are TGCGCCAGCAGAGCCAGGGCAGGGGCGGGAAACATTCAGTACTTC.

This chain links TRBV5-5 with TRBJ1-1; TRBD1 agrees at 7 bases. The CDR3 extends over 14 amino acids. Unmatched junction bases numbered 8, after V lost 4 bases and J lost 5 bases. In germline, CDR1 is SGHKS, CDR2 YYEKEE (reference sequence). This CDR3 reads CASSQKGAWTEAFF. In DNA form, the CDR3 reads TGTGCCAGCAGCCAAAAGGGGGCCTGGACTGAAGCTTTCTTT.

In its sample, this clone was seen once. The chain recombines TRBV11-1 with TRBJ1-2; 8 bases are a match to TRBD1. Germline CDR1 SGHAT, CDR2 FQDESV (reference sequence). Losses at the gene ends were 5 bases for V and 8 bases for J; bases not matched to a gene: 13. The CDR3 covers 15 residues. The CDR3 nucleotides are TGTGCCAGCAGCGACCAAAACAGGGGGACCCGGGGCTACACCTTC. Translated, it gives CASSDQNRGTRGYTF.

V and J are TRBV7-9 and TRBJ2-2, with 8 bases that match TRBD2. Trimming took 6 bases from V and 1 from J; bases not matched to a gene: 1. Germline V lookup: CDR1 SEHNR, CDR2 FQNEAQ (reference sequence). The CDR3 loop spans 14 amino acids. CDR3 sequence reads: CASRLAVNTGELFF. CDR3 bases: TGTGCCAGCAGACTAGCGGTGAACACCGGGGAGCTGTTTTTT.

The chain carries TRBV5-1 and TRBJ1-1; 8 bases fit TRBD1. The CDR3 length is 15 residues. Looked up from germline, CDR1 is SGHRS and CDR2 is YFSETQ. The J segment lost 5 bases and the V segment lost 3 bases, leaving 9 bases of the junction unmatched. The CDR3 region is CASSSEGQGGTEAFF. CDR3 sequence (DNA): TGCGCCAGCAGCTCGGAAGGACAGGGAGGAACTGAAGCTTTCTTT.

This chain uses TRBV24-1 with TRBJ2-6; D uncertain. Trimming removed 0 bases from V and 13 bases from J, with 3 bases in between. Germline-derived CDR1 and CDR2 are KGHDR and SFDVKD. The CDR3 runs 11 residues. Written as DNA, the CDR3 is TGTGCCACCAGTGATTTGTCAGTCCTGACTTTC. Its translation: CATSDLSVLTF.

A single count supports this clone. The rearrangement joins TRBV5-1 to TRBJ2-2, with TRBD1 matching over 12 bases. V gave up 4 bases and J gave up 7 bases; unmatched junction bases: 8. The CDR3 is 16 amino acids. CDR1 SGHRS and CDR2 YFSETQ come from the germline V gene. CDR3 amino acids: CASSQTGQGAGGELFF. As DNA, the CDR3 is TGCGCCAGCAGCCAGACGGGACAGGGGGCCGGCGGGGAGCTGTTTTTT.

In its sample, this clone was seen once. The chain recombines TRBV5-6 with TRBJ1-3; D is perhaps TRBD1 (5 bases). Looked up from germline, CDR1 is SGHDT and CDR2 is YYEEEE. Trimming removed 6 bases from V and 0 bases from J, with 19 bases in between. This CDR3 has 17 residues. CDR3 DNA: TGTGCCAGCACCATACTGGGGGGGACGAGCTCTGGAAACACCATATATTTT. It yields the protein CASTILGGTSSGNTIYF.

The genes are TRBV6-6 and TRBJ1-6; 9 nucleotides agree with TRBD1. J lost 7 bases, V lost 6 bases, and 4 bases had no gene match. Germline values: CDR1 MNHNY, CDR2 SVGAGI (reference sequence). The CDR3 is made up of 14 amino acids. The CDR3 loop is CASRLGQGNSPLHF. CDR3 DNA: TGTGCCAGCAGGCTGGGACAGGGCAATTCACCCCTCCACTTT.

The chain combines TRBV6-1 with TRBJ2-7; a possible D gene is TRBD2 (5 bases). Germline V lookup: CDR1 MNHNS, CDR2 SASEGT. The V end was cut by 2 bases, the J end by 2 bases, with 16 bases between. The CDR3 has 16 amino acids. The DNA for the CDR3 is TGTGCCAGCAGTGAATTTATACTAGGCTCCACCTACGAGCAGTACTTC. Amino acid sequence: CASSEFILGSTYEQYF.

This chain links TRBV29-1 with TRBJ1-1, with 7 bases that match TRBD1. The CDR3 consists of 14 residues. Germline CDR1 is SQVTM and CDR2 is ANQGSEA. Unmatched junction bases numbered 8, after V lost 7 bases and J lost 0 bases. CDR3 in DNA: TGCAGCGACGGACGACAGGGAATGAACACTGAAGCTTTCTTT. Translating gives CSDGRQGMNTEAFF. Filled out from reference TRBV29-1 and TRBJ1-1, the complete variable domain reads SAVISQKPSRDICQRGTSLTIQCQVDSQVTMMFWYRQQPGQSLTLIATANQGSEATYESGFVIDKFPISRPNLTFSTLTVSNMSPEDSSIYLCSDGRQGMNTEAFFGQGTRLTVV.

The chain links TRBV7-9 to TRBJ2-7; 8 positions agree with TRBD2. With V trimmed by 5 bases and J by 6 bases, 6 bases remained unmatched. The CDR3 length is 13 residues. Per the germline V gene, CDR1 is SEHNR and CDR2 is FQNEAQ (reference sequence). CDR3 DNA sequence: TGTGCCAGCAGCCCCTCGGGGGGGAGCGAGCAGTACTTC. This sequence encodes CASSPSGGSEQYF. Using reference TRBV7-9 and TRBJ2-7 for the parts outside the CDR3, the full variable domain is DTGVSQNPRHKITKRGQNVTFRCDPISEHNRLYWYRQTLGQGPEFLTYFQNEAQLEKSRLLSDRFSAERPKGSFSTLEIQRTEQGDSAMYLCASSPSGGSEQYFGPGTRLTVT.

The rearrangement joins TRBV5-6 to TRBJ1-4, with 7 bases identical to TRBD1. Germline assignment: CDR1 SGHDT and CDR2 YYEEEE. The trim removed 4 bases at V and 8 bases at J, leaving 8 bases unmatched. The CDR3 is made up of 14 amino acids. The CDR3 nucleotides read TGTGCCAGCAGCCCGGGACAGTGGGGAGAAAAACTGTTTTTT. As protein: CASSPGQWGEKLFF.

The gene calls are TRBV18 and TRBJ1-2, with no clear D. V gave up 1 base and J gave up 2 bases, with 5 bases separating them. Germline V gene data show CDR1 as KGHSH and CDR2 as LQKENI. The CDR3 loop spans 13 amino acids. In DNA, the CDR3 is TGTGCCAGCTCACCACAGCACAACTATGGCTACACCTTC. Its translation is CASSPQHNYGYTF.

The J gene is TRBJ2-6, the V gene TRBV5-1, with 8 positions matching TRBD1. Germline trimming cut 4 bases from V and 2 bases from J; bases unmatched to any gene: 2. The germline V gene encodes CDR1 SGHRS and CDR2 YFSETQ. This CDR3 spans 15 amino acids. CDR3 sequence reads: CASSQTGAGANVLTF. The CDR3 DNA reads TGCGCCAGCAGCCAGACAGGGGCTGGGGCCAACGTCCTGACTTTC. Supplemented by reference TRBV5-1 and TRBJ2-6, the full variable domain reads KAGVTQTPRYLIKTRGQQVTLSCSPISGHRSVSWYQQTPGQGLQFLFEYFSETQRNKGNFPGRFSGRQFSNSRSEMNVSTLELGDSALYLCASSQTGAGANVLTFGAGSRLTVL.

V is TRBV11-2 and J is TRBJ1-1; 7 bases are shared with TRBD1. The CDR3 totals 15 residues. Germline CDR1 SGHAT, CDR2 FQNNGV. V dropped 5 bases and J dropped 5; count of bases not matched to a gene: 11. CDR3 amino acids: CASSKGQLRDTEAFF. The CDR3 nucleotides are TGTGCCAGCAGCAAGGGACAGCTGAGAGATACTGAAGCTTTCTTT.

Details on this clone: At one boundary the junction diverges from the germline segment, which might be a read error. The chain carries TRBV24-1 and TRBJ2-2; D is unresolved. The CDR3 covers 14 residues. Germline CDR1 and CDR2: KGHDR and SFDVKD. CDR3 coding DNA: TGTGCCACCAGTGATCGCAGGAACTCCGGGGAGCTGTTTTTT. Translated: CATSDRRNSGELFF.

The rearrangement links TRBV27 to TRBJ2-5; D perhaps matches TRBD2 (6 bases). V was trimmed by 0 bases and J by 2 bases, leaving 10 bases between them. There are 15 residues in the CDR3. The germline gives CDR1 MNHEY, CDR2 SMNVEV (reference sequence). CDR3 amino acids: CASSLSVGRQETQYF. As DNA, the CDR3 is TGTGCCAGCAGTTTATCAGTAGGGAGGCAAGAGACCCAGTACTTC.

The chain links TRBV15 to TRBJ1-5; D not certain. The V end lost 0 bases, the J end lost 9 bases, and 9 bases lay between the germline ends. CDR3 size: 13 residues. The germline V gene encodes CDR1 LNHNV and CDR2 YYDKDF (reference sequence). This chain's CDR3 is CATSRDRLRPQHF. The CDR3 DNA reads TGTGCCACCAGCAGAGACAGGTTGCGGCCCCAGCATTTT.